This T cell receptor beta chain was recovered during a study of T cells in localized non-small cell lung cancer. Only in-frame clones appear in the TCRdb table, and some are missing; sequencing was by immunoSEQ multiplex PCR. Of approximately 20,000 clones in the sample, 80% to 95% were seen once. Trimming left V 4 bases short and J 0 bases short, with 13 bases between. In germline, CDR1 is SGHKS, CDR2 YYEKEE (reference sequence). The CDR3 totals 16 residues. The chain joins TRBV5-5 to TRBJ1-4; D gene unclear. The sample in question was peripheral blood, obtained before any cancer treatment. This TCR derives from a male donor aged 60 or over with stage I squamous cell lung carcinoma. For the CDR3, the DNA is TGTGCCAGCAGCCCGGGCCCTACCTCAACTAATGAAAAACTGTTTTTT. As protein: CASSPGPTSTNEKLFF.